This T cell receptor (beta chain) emerged from a study of blood T cell repertoires in COVID-19 (dated by TCRdb to about 2020). For context, the study as a whole: The collaborator samples originated in the United States, Italy and Spain and spanned the acute and convalescent phases of COVID-19. The prospective study material was composed of cDNA or gDNA derived from T cells, B-cell-depleted T cells, or PBMCs. The repertoires were released in a freely available public database meant as a resource for research on the immune response to SARS-CoV-2. Where available, HLA class I and class II types were obtained from metadata supplied by the sample provider rather than from assay-based typing. The dataset comprised deeply sampled blood TCRbeta repertoires from subjects exposed to, actively infected with, or recovered from COVID-19. Samples came from the ongoing ImmuneRACE study (first 160 participants) plus 1,254 subjects from 6 global collaborators. A de-identified subject ID, COVID-19 status, age in years and sex were almost always included in the sample metadata.

The full study reports these points: The quantity of clinical and demographic metadata differed by source and by participant and was supplied without curation.

This clone was counted only a few times. Its antigen is unknown. Base quality data are lacking; no much larger clone is found one base away. At one collaborating source in Seattle, patients were enrolled during active infection and were followed longitudinally through the course of disease. The collaborating institutions used their own protocols to collect whole blood in K2EDTA tubes. For TCRbeta analysis, collaborators shipped samples in one of three forms: frozen whole blood, isolated PBMCs, or DNA extracted from either of those sample types. TCRbeta CDR3 regions were amplified from genomic DNA using the immunoSEQ Assay, a bias-controlled multiplex PCR. The study's processing was this. The number of nucleated cells in each sample was estimated by amplification of reference gene primers within the assay. Sequence reads were collapsed and filtered to measure the absolute abundance of every unique TCRbeta CDR3 rearrangement. Productive Simpson clonality was computed per sample as the square root of Simpson's diversity index over productive rearrangements. The immuneACCESS repertoire file appears here via TCRdb, limited to in-frame rearrangements. These files lack a portion of the clones; in checked studies, under half of the deficit traces to unresolved V genes, and the cause of the others is not known. V and J calls and clone size are those listed in that table; D and trimming were worked out from the DNA. The sample includes approximately 290,000 clones, with approximately 85% observed a single time. The ten largest clones represent 0.75% to 0.95% of the sample.

The source material was peripheral blood. The origin of this receptor is a human donor with COVID-19, enrolled during active disease. The donor label of this sample is uncertain.

The DNA sequence is given as TGTGCCAGCAGCGATCCCCTACGGGAGACCCAGTACTTC. Its protein product is CASSDPLRETQYF. The sequence links TRBV9 to TRBJ2-5; the D gene is not confidently resolved. In the germline V gene, CDR1 corresponds to SGDLS and CDR2 to YYNGEE. The CDR3 measures 13 amino acids from cysteine to phenylalanine. Only the CDR3 portion is preserved as DNA: 39 bases, with reading frame beginning at the first base. Cut back by 3 bases and 5 bases, the V and J ends lie 11 bases apart.